These T cell receptor beta chains were read from a single sample in a study of shared clonotypes between healthy human individuals. Sequencing was performed with immunoSEQ multiplex PCR; in TCRdb, only in-frame clones are kept and a portion is missing. The profile covers over a million clones, with roughly 96% appearing a single time and about 1% taken by the ten largest. The sample taken for sequencing was naive CD4+ T cells sorted from blood. The source of these receptors is a young man in good health. The CDR3 runs from the conserved cysteine through the conserved F or W. The D gene is left open where the match is weak.

>TRBJ1-4|12|NA|TRBV7-9
CASSLGYEKLFF
>TRBJ2-1|17|NA|TRBV4-1
CASSTPYPTYSYNEQFF
>TRBJ2-1|16|TRBD2|TRBV7-8
CASSSLAGSLLNEQFF
>TRBJ2-7|15|NA|TRBV7-8
CASSLVGGSYDEQYF
>TRBJ2-3|15|NA|TRBV19
CASKETFWGTDTQYF
>TRBJ1-2|11|NA|TRBV9
CASSADGGYTF
>TRBJ2-3|15|TRBD2|TRBV4-1
CASSQLSGRPDTQYF
>TRBJ2-1|14|NA|TRBV18
CASSPRRRGNEQFF
>TRBJ2-7|14|TRBD1|TRBV11-3
CASSLRDRGYEQYF
>TRBJ2-7|11|NA|TRBV20-1
CSAGSQGEQYF
>TRBJ2-7|15|TRBD1|TRBV5-4
CASSLGRQGSYEQYF
>TRBJ2-7|15|NA|TRBV11-2
CASSLGGPGFYEQYF
>TRBJ1-4|15|TRBD1|TRBV5-1
CASSPQGARGEKLFF
>TRBJ2-7|16|TRBD2|TRBV14
CASSQPGLAGPYEQYF
>TRBJ2-1|19|TRBD2|TRBV28
CASSFRTSALKLSYNEQFF
>TRBJ1-1|17|NA|TRBV29-1
CSVVGTQTGQGNTEAFF
>TRBJ2-1|16|NA|TRBV21-1
CASSKVTQREGNEQFF
>TRBJ2-6|14|NA|TRBV5-1
CASSAASGANVLTF
>TRBJ2-3|18|TRBD2|TRBV27
CASSFLSRASGSTDTQYF
>TRBJ2-5|15|NA|TRBV7-2
CASSRPGRSQETQYF
>TRBJ2-5|15|NA|TRBV7-7
CASSPRRNHQETQYF
>TRBJ1-1|11|NA|TRBV20-1
CSARSTTEAFF
>TRBJ2-3|15|TRBD2|TRBV5-1
CASSLPVAGSDTQYF
>TRBJ2-2|14|NA|TRBV5-4
CASSLDTNTGELFF
>TRBJ1-1|16|NA|TRBV27
CASSLEQGISNTEAFF
>TRBJ2-1|15|NA|TRBV11-2
CASSLWGRSGNEQFF
>TRBJ2-7|16|TRBD2|TRBV5-1
CASSSGLAGGRDEQYF
>TRBJ2-7|15|NA|TRBV7-1
CASSTQAGPSYEQYF
>TRBJ2-1|11|NA|TRBV5-1
CASSLSGEQFF
>TRBJ2-2|17|TRBD2|TRBV5-5
CASSYETGLADTGELFF
>TRBJ2-7|13|NA|TRBV29-1
CSVVPGSTYEQYF
>TRBJ2-1|14|TRBD2|TRBV28
CASHAGGSYNEQFF
>TRBJ2-7|14|TRBD2|TRBV7-9
CASRESGSSYEQYF
>TRBJ1-1|12|NA|TRBV7-9
CASSLTPGGAFF
>TRBJ2-7|17|TRBD2|TRBV5-4
CASSTGTSGRVSYEQYF
>TRBJ2-7|17|TRBD2|TRBV7-6
CASSSARLREFSVGQYF
>TRBJ2-7|13|NA|TRBV11-2
CASSGPISYEQYF
>TRBJ2-7|12|NA|TRBV27
CASSFSSSEQYF
>TRBJ1-1|11|NA|TRBV28
CASFDSTEAFF
>TRBJ2-3|13|NA|TRBV4-1
CASSQEWHDTQYF
>TRBJ1-2|16|NA|TRBV28
CASSLAPRIPTYGYTF
>TRBJ2-2|16|TRBD1|TRBV18
CASSPQGQGSTGELFF
>TRBJ2-3|11|NA|TRBV28
CASSSNLAQYF
>TRBJ2-3|11|NA|TRBV20-1
CSARVSDTQYF
>TRBJ2-6|17|NA|TRBV7-2
CASSLELPSTGANVLTF
>TRBJ1-1|14|NA|TRBV11-2
CASGWGSWNTEAFF
>TRBJ1-1|14|NA|TRBV7-2
CASSLDRVPREAFF
>TRBJ2-7|14|TRBD2|TRBV29-1
CSVSYAGLAAEQYF
>TRBJ2-7|17|TRBD2|TRBV4-2
CASSQDLETSGIHEQYF
>TRBJ2-4|13|NA|TRBV16
CASSQARPGPQYF
>TRBJ2-1|16|NA|TRBV7-8
CASSARPAAYYNEQFF